This T cell receptor (beta chain) was identified in a study of T cell responses to AZD1222 COVID-19 vaccine. Only in-frame clones appear in the TCRdb table, and some are missing; sequencing was by immunoSEQ multiplex PCR. Here the sample spans 130,000 to 150,000 clones, over 75% being singletons. This clone was found once. V lost 4 bases to trimming and J lost 7 bases, with 18 bases between them. Germline CDR1 is SGHRS and CDR2 is YFSETQ. The CDR3 covers 14 residues. This sequence joins TRBV5-1 and TRBJ2-7; D perhaps matches TRBD1 (6 bases). The input for sequencing was peripheral blood, taken 28 days after the second dose of the MenACWY control vaccine. This clonotype was obtained from an adult who received the MenACWY meningococcal vaccine as a control. The CDR3 coding sequence is TGCGCCAGCAGCACAGGGACCCTCACGGATGAGCAGTACTTC. It codes for CASSTGTLTDEQYF.